Presented here are 11 T cell receptor beta chains from one specimen sequenced in a study of cytomegalovirus exposure and HLA in healthy donors. Use of 60 Vbeta and 13 Jbeta primers characterized the PCR. Generated by immunoSEQ multiplex PCR, the TCRdb table keeps only in-frame clones and is missing some. The sample contains around 130,000 clones, about 70% of which appear only once. Specimen: PBMCs. The receptors originated from a middle-aged woman in good health and CMV-seropositive.

The rearrangement uses TRBV19 and TRBJ1-4; D perhaps matches TRBD1 (6 bases). Germline V gives CDR1 LNHDA, CDR2 SQIVND (reference sequence). Trimming pared 6 bases from V and 0 bases from J, leaving 8 bases between. The CDR3 is made up of 14 amino acids. The CDR3 here is CASSWTATNEKLFF. The CDR3 DNA follows: TGTGCCAGTAGCTGGACAGCAACTAATGAAAAACTGTTTTTT. Combining the CDR3 with reference TRBV19 and TRBJ1-4 gives the whole variable domain DGGITQSPKYLFRKEGQNVTLSCEQNLNHDAMYWYRQDPGQGLRLIYYSQIVNDFQKGDIAEGYSVSREKKESFPLTVTSAQKNPTAFYLCASSWTATNEKLFFGSGTQLSVL.

J is TRBJ1-1 and V is TRBV5-6, with TRBD1 matching over 8 bases. The CDR3 covers 16 residues. Germline CDR1 and CDR2: SGHDT and YYEEEE. V dropped 4 bases and J dropped 0; count of bases not matched to a gene: 8. CDR3 protein: CASSPGTGGLNTEAFF. The CDR3 nucleotides are TGTGCCAGCAGCCCCGGGACAGGAGGACTGAACACTGAAGCTTTCTTT.

This clone has just one count. The rearrangement links TRBV6-5 to TRBJ1-3, with 7 bases aligning to TRBD1. J was trimmed by 0 bases and V by 8 bases; bases with no gene match: 4. Germline CDR1 is MNHEY and CDR2 is SVGAGI. This CDR3 is 14 amino acids long. The CDR3 coding sequence is TGTGCCAGCCGGGACAGTCGCTCTGGAAACACCATATATTTT. Its translation: CASRDSRSGNTIYF.

The chain uses TRBV18 and TRBJ1-3; D not certain. The germline CDR1 and CDR2 sequences are KGHSH and LQKENI. The CDR3 is 15 amino acids. V was trimmed by 0 bases and J by 0 bases, leaving 6 bases between them. The CDR3 region has the DNA TGTGCCAGCTCACCACCGAGAGGCTCTGGAAACACCATATATTTT. Translated: CASSPPRGSGNTIYF.

The CDR3 DNA is TGCGCCAGCAGCCTCTCCGGGACAGGGCCTTATGGCTACACCTTC. Protein product: CASSLSGTGPYGYTF. This chain uses TRBV5-1 with TRBJ1-2, with 9 bases that match TRBD1. The CDR3 spans 15 residues. The V and J ends lost 4 bases and 5 bases, in that order; junction bases with no gene match: 9. Germline-derived CDR1 and CDR2 are SGHRS and YFSETQ.

V usage is TRBV7-2 and J usage is TRBJ1-1, with TRBD1 matching over 7 bases. The ends lost 5 bases at V and 2 bases at J; junction bases unmatched: 8. This CDR3 region has 15 residues. Looked up from germline, CDR1 is SGHTA and CDR2 is FQGNSA. The CDR3 bases are TGTGCCAGCAGCCTGAACAGGGGCGCAAACACTGAAGCTTTCTTT. It translates to CASSLNRGANTEAFF. Based on the CDR3 plus reference TRBV7-2 and TRBJ1-1, the full variable domain is GAGVSQSPSNKVTEKGKDVELRCDPISGHTALYWYRQSLGQGLEFLIYFQGNSAPDKSGLPSDRFSAERTGGSVSTLTIQRTQQEDSAVYLCASSLNRGANTEAFFGQGTRLTVV.

The sample holds one count of this clone. The chain is built from TRBV6-6 and TRBJ2-7, with D perhaps TRBD2 (5 bases). The V end lost 2 bases, the J end lost 3 bases, and 8 bases lay between the germline ends. This CDR3 spans 13 amino acids. Germline assignment: CDR1 MNHNY and CDR2 SVGAGI (reference sequence). The CDR3 DNA reads as TGTGCCAGCAGTTACGGCCGGGGCTACGAGCAGTACTTC. It codes for CASSYGRGYEQYF.

The V gene is TRBV10-3, the J gene TRBJ2-2, with a possible D match to TRBD1 (6 bases). CDR3 length: 17 residues. Trimming stripped 4 bases from V and 6 bases from J, with 21 bases between. The V gene's germline CDR1 is ENHRY and CDR2 SYGVKD. CDR3 sequence reads: CAISVIGGVAAAGELFF. The CDR3 DNA sequence: TGTGCCATCAGTGTGATAGGGGGAGTCGCTGCCGCCGGGGAGCTGTTTTTT.

The chain recombines TRBV11-2 with TRBJ2-6, with D hard to call. Germline loops: CDR1 SGHAT, CDR2 FQNNGV. Trimming removed 1 base at V and 5 bases at J, with 3 bases between. The CDR3 spans 13 residues. In DNA, the CDR3 is TGTGCCAGCAGCTTAGGGCGGGCCAACGTCCTGACTTTC. This sequence encodes CASSLGRANVLTF.

This clone was seen just once. The CDR3 spells CASSQQGLTDTQYF. In DNA, the CDR3 is TGTGCCAGCAGCCAGCAGGGTTTGACAGATACGCAGTATTTT. The chain employs TRBV28 and TRBJ2-3, with D perhaps TRBD1 (5 bases). With 6 bases removed from V and 3 bases from J, the gap between germline ends came to 13 bases. Germline CDR1 reads MDHEN; CDR2 reads SYDVKM. The CDR3 contains 14 residues.

The chain couples TRBV4-3 to TRBJ1-2; the D is unclear. This CDR3 comprises 15 residues. CDR1 is LGHNA, CDR2 YSLEER, per germline. The V end was cut by 0 bases, the J end by 7 bases, with 15 bases between. The CDR3 reads CASSQDAAGTSGYTF. Written as DNA, the CDR3 is TGCGCCAGCAGCCAAGACGCAGCGGGAACGAGTGGCTACACCTTC.